Below, 27 T cell receptor beta chains from the same sample are listed, as sequenced in a study of control samples from healthy donors and cancer patients. Repertoires were generated with immunoSEQ multiplex PCR, while TCRdb's copy carries only in-frame clones and drops some. The table records 78,000 or so clones, around nine tenths of them present only once. The sample consisted of blood. The receptors originated from a woman between 50 and 59 years old in good health.

The V gene is TRBV19, the J gene TRBJ1-1; D unclear. V was pared by 2 bases and J by 4 bases, with 14 bases between. The V gene's germline CDR1 is LNHDA and CDR2 SQIVND (reference sequence). The CDR3 spans 15 residues. This chain's CDR3 is CASSIQVRLATEAFF. DNA for the CDR3: TGTGCCAGTAGTATACAGGTTCGTTTGGCCACTGAAGCTTTCTTT.

The rearrangement links TRBV5-1 to TRBJ2-1; D is unclear. Germline V gene lookup returns CDR1 SGHRS and CDR2 YFSETQ. The CDR3 runs 13 residues. The V gene lost 1 base and the J gene lost 6 bases, with 8 bases spanning the gap. The CDR3 spells CASSLSLTNEQFF. CDR3 nucleotide sequence: TGCGCCAGCAGCTTGAGCCTCACCAATGAGCAGTTCTTC.

This chain's CDR3 is CASSEGRDEQYF. The DNA of the CDR3 is TGTGCCAGCAGTGAAGGGCGGGACGAGCAGTACTTC. The rearrangement links TRBV6-1 to TRBJ2-7, with a tentative D call TRBD2 (5 bases). The ends were cut back, 1 base at V and 5 bases at J, with 6 bases in the middle. Germline lookup yields CDR1 MNHNS and CDR2 SASEGT. CDR3 length: 12 residues.

The chain links TRBV5-4 to TRBJ1-2; possibly TRBD1 for D (6 bases). CDR1 and CDR2 from the germline V gene are SGHNT and YYREEE (reference sequence). The CDR3 is 16 residues long. V was cut by 3 bases and J by 8 bases, with 23 bases left in between. The CDR3 DNA sequence: TGTGCCAGCAGCTGGACAGTAACAACTCAACTGGGCGGCTACACCTTC. Translated: CASSWTVTTQLGGYTF.

The CDR3 loop is CASSLVPGQGGYGYTF. CDR3 bases: TGTGCCAGCTCACTAGTTCCGGGACAGGGGGGCTATGGCTACACCTTC. The rearrangement uses TRBV18 and TRBJ1-2; 11 bases line up with TRBD1. Germline V CDR1 and CDR2: KGHSH, LQKENI. The CDR3 is made up of 16 amino acids. Trimming took 4 bases from V and 4 from J; bases not matched to a gene: 8.

The rearrangement joins TRBV6-5 to TRBJ1-2; D is undetermined. The CDR3 has 14 residues. V lost 0 bases and J 4 bases, leaving 9 bases between the germline ends. The V gene's germline CDR1 is MNHEY and CDR2 SVGAGI. The CDR3: CASSYSFRIYGYTF. The CDR3 DNA reads TGTGCCAGCAGTTACTCCTTTAGGATCTATGGCTACACCTTC.

The J gene is TRBJ1-6, the V gene TRBV2; D uncertain. The germline gives CDR1 SNHLY, CDR2 FYNNEI. This CDR3 region has 12 residues. V lost 3 bases, J lost 8 bases, and 5 bases lay in between. The DNA of the CDR3 is TGTGCCAGCAGTGACTCCCATTCACCCCTCCACTTT. As protein: CASSDSHSPLHF.

The chain has TRBV20-1 and TRBJ1-1; D possibly corresponds to TRBD1 (6 bases). Germline lookup yields CDR1 DFQATT and CDR2 SNEGSKA (reference sequence). V was cut by 5 bases and J by 9 bases, with 13 bases left in between. The CDR3 spans 11 residues. CDR3 sequence: CSARGTGKAFF. CDR3 coding DNA: TGCAGTGCTCGGGGCACAGGGAAAGCTTTCTTT.

In this sample, this clone turned up once. The chain recombines TRBV12-3 or TRBV12-4 with TRBJ1-5; D is unclear. V was cut by 8 bases and J by 0 bases, with 5 bases left in between. The CDR3 is 12 amino acids. The CDR3 region has the DNA TGTGCCAGCGCTTATAGCAATCAGCCCCAGCATTTT. Translating gives CASAYSNQPQHF.

The rearrangement joins TRBV25-1 to TRBJ1-3; D is unclear. CDR3 length equals 14 residues. The V end lost 1 base, the J end lost 3 bases, and 7 bases lay between the germline ends. Germline V gene sequence: CDR1 MGHDK, CDR2 SYGVNS. This chain's CDR3 is CASSEFGNGNTIYF. CDR3 in DNA: TGTGCCAGCAGTGAATTTGGAAATGGAAACACCATATATTTT. The full variable domain, its missing parts supplied by reference TRBV25-1 and TRBJ1-3, is EADIYQTPRYLVIGTGKKITLECSQTMGHDKMYWYQQDPGMELHLIHYSYGVNSTEKGDLSSESTVSRIRTEHFPLTLESARPSHTSQYLCASSEFGNGNTIYFGEGSWLTVV.

This chain joins TRBV2 and TRBJ2-5; 8 bases fit TRBD2. The CDR3 sequence is 12 residues long. Trimming took 8 bases from V and 5 from J; bases not matched to a gene: 4. Germline V gives CDR1 SNHLY, CDR2 FYNNEI. The CDR3 spells CASVGGGETQYF. The CDR3 DNA follows: TGTGCCAGCGTGGGCGGGGGGGAGACCCAGTACTTC.

The chain's CDR3 is CASSNLTGNQPQHF. The DNA of the CDR3 is TGTGCCAGCAGTAATCTAACAGGCAATCAGCCCCAGCATTTT. This chain links TRBV5-5 with TRBJ1-5; D is ambiguous. CDR1 and CDR2 from the germline V gene are SGHKS and YYEKEE (reference sequence). Between the trimmed V and J ends, which lost 5 bases and 2 bases, there was a span of 11 bases. The CDR3 totals 14 residues.

The chain uses TRBV5-1 and TRBJ2-3; D is unclear. The ends were cut back, 5 bases at V and 0 bases at J, with 10 bases in the middle. Germline V gene data show CDR1 as SGHRS and CDR2 as YFSETQ. The CDR3 extends over 14 amino acids. The CDR3 is CASSYGGSTDTQYF. CDR3 nucleotide sequence: TGCGCCAGCAGTTATGGCGGAAGCACAGATACGCAGTATTTT.

The gene calls are TRBV19 and TRBJ1-2; TRBD1 matches 10 bases. From germline, CDR1 is LNHDA and CDR2 SQIVND (reference sequence). This CDR3 has 14 residues. After removal of 5 bases from V and 4 bases from J, the junction contained 4 bases not matched to a gene. The CDR3 nucleotides are TGTGCCAGTAGTGGGGACAGGGGCGTCTATGGCTACACCTTC. The encoded protein is CASSGDRGVYGYTF.

The chain has TRBV6-5 and TRBJ1-1; a possible D gene is TRBD1 (6 bases). In germline, CDR1 is MNHEY, CDR2 SVGAGI. Trimming shortened V by 6 bases and J by 1 base, and 12 bases separated the two germline ends. The CDR3 sequence is 14 residues long. The chain's CDR3 is CASRPGQGNTEAFF. DNA for the CDR3: TGTGCCAGCAGACCGGGACAAGGGAACACTGAAGCTTTCTTT.

The chain carries TRBV19 and TRBJ2-1; 15 bases are a match to TRBD2. The CDR3 runs to 15 residues. Per germline, CDR1 LNHDA and CDR2 SQIVND (reference sequence). Germline trimming cut 8 bases from V and 10 bases from J; bases unmatched to any gene: 9. The CDR3 coding sequence is TGTGCCAGTGGGGGACTAGCGGGGGGCCTTAGAGAGCAGTTCTTC. It yields the protein CASGGLAGGLREQFF. Together with reference TRBV19 and TRBJ2-1, the CDR3 gives the full variable domain: DGGITQSPKYLFRKEGQNVTLSCEQNLNHDAMYWYRQDPGQGLRLIYYSQIVNDFQKGDIAEGYSVSREKKESFPLTVTSAQKNPTAFYLCASGGLAGGLREQFFGPGTRLTVL.

In its sample, this clone was seen a few times. The chain is built from TRBV12-3 or TRBV12-4 and TRBJ1-2; 9 nucleotides line up with TRBD1. The CDR3 is 13 residues long. Germline trimming cut 6 bases from V and 8 bases from J; bases unmatched to any gene: 7. CDR3 sequence reads: CASSQTGQGGYTF. The CDR3 bases are TGTGCCAGCAGCCAGACGGGACAGGGCGGCTACACCTTC.

The chain recombines TRBV13 with TRBJ2-7; D call uncertain. The CDR3 contains 11 residues. V lost 0 bases to trimming and J lost 6 bases, with 3 bases between them. Per the germline V gene, CDR1 is PRHDT and CDR2 is FYEKMQ (reference sequence). The CDR3 spells CASSLGREQYF. The CDR3 DNA reads as TGTGCCAGCAGCTTAGGACGCGAGCAGTACTTC.

V gene TRBV27 combines with J gene TRBJ1-4; D is possibly TRBD1 (5 bases). CDR3 length: 15 residues. Germline CDR1 is MNHEY and CDR2 is SMNVEV (reference sequence). Trimming shortened V by 1 base and J by 8 bases, and 14 bases separated the two germline ends. The CDR3 protein is CASSLLEGRGEKLFF. The CDR3 coding sequence is TGTGCCAGCAGTTTATTGGAGGGTCGGGGGGAAAAACTGTTTTTT.

The chain carries TRBV4-1 and TRBJ1-1, with D perhaps matching TRBD1 (5 bases). The germline CDR1 and CDR2 sequences are MGHRA and YSYEKL. The CDR3 is 15 residues long. Deletions cut 4 bases from V and 5 bases from J, with 17 bases between. This chain's CDR3 is CASSLEVAQGTEAFF. CDR3 DNA: TGCGCCAGCAGCCTCGAGGTGGCGCAGGGAACTGAAGCTTTCTTT.

The J gene is TRBJ2-7, the V gene TRBV5-1, with 11 bases aligning to TRBD2. The CDR3 contains 17 residues. Trimming removed 0 bases from V and 2 bases from J; junction bases left unmatched: 7. In germline, CDR1 is SGHRS, CDR2 YFSETQ. CDR3 in amino acids: CASSLVPSGGSPYEQYF. Written as DNA, the CDR3 is TGCGCCAGCAGCTTGGTCCCTAGCGGGGGGTCCCCCTACGAGCAGTACTTC.

This rearrangement joins TRBV19 to TRBJ2-2; D gene ambiguous. This CDR3 contains 13 residues. Per the germline V gene, CDR1 is LNHDA and CDR2 is SQIVND (reference sequence). Trimming shortened V by 2 bases and J by 2 bases, and 3 bases separated the two germline ends. This CDR3 reads CASSILNTGELFF. DNA of the CDR3: TGTGCCAGTAGTATACTTAACACCGGGGAGCTGTTTTTT. Variable domain in full (rest from reference TRBV19 and TRBJ2-2): DGGITQSPKYLFRKEGQNVTLSCEQNLNHDAMYWYRQDPGQGLRLIYYSQIVNDFQKGDIAEGYSVSREKKESFPLTVTSAQKNPTAFYLCASSILNTGELFFGEGSRLTVL.

The V and J genes are TRBV6-1 and TRBJ1-1; D gene uncertain. Trimming removed 0 bases from V and 6 bases from J, with 11 bases in between. The CDR3 is 14 amino acids. Germline V gene lookup returns CDR1 MNHNS and CDR2 SASEGT. Here the CDR3 reads CASSEARHGPEAFF. In DNA form, the CDR3 reads TGTGCCAGCAGTGAAGCTCGACACGGTCCTGAAGCTTTCTTT.

This chain uses TRBV2 with TRBJ2-7; the D gene is possibly TRBD2 (5 bases). The CDR3 contains 12 residues. V was pared by 6 bases and J by 5 bases, with 11 bases between. CDR1 and CDR2 from the germline V gene are SNHLY and FYNNEI. This CDR3 is CASRVLSDEQYF. The CDR3 DNA reads TGTGCCAGCAGGGTTCTTAGCGACGAGCAGTACTTC. The complete variable domain, with remaining parts taken from reference TRBV2 and TRBJ2-7, reads EPEVTQTPSHQVTQMGQEVILRCVPISNHLYFYWYRQILGQKVEFLVSFYNNEISEKSEIFDDQFSVERPDGSNFTLKIRSTKLEDSAMYFCASRVLSDEQYFGPGTRLTVT.

The chain is built from TRBV28 and TRBJ2-1; D gene uncertain. The CDR3 contains 13 residues. V lost 6 bases to trimming and J lost 2 bases, with 8 bases between them. The germline V gene has CDR1 MDHEN and CDR2 SYDVKM. The DNA of the CDR3 is TGTGCCAGCAGCCTCAGCACCTACAATGAGCAGTTCTTC. It encodes CASSLSTYNEQFF.

The V call is TRBV10-3, the J call TRBJ1-1; D is unresolved. The CDR3 is made up of 13 amino acids. Germline V gives CDR1 ENHRY, CDR2 SYGVKD. V lost 5 bases, J lost 3 bases, and 10 bases lay in between. CDR3 nucleotides: TGTGCCATCAGTTCGGGTGGGGACACTGAAGCTTTCTTT. It encodes CAISSGGDTEAFF.

As concerns this clone: The same CDR3 arises from other DNA sequences in this sample as well. The V and J genes are TRBV3-1 (or the pseudogene TRBV3-2) and TRBJ2-2; D ambiguous. Germline CDR1 is LGHDT and CDR2 is YNNKEL (reference sequence). Trimming left V 1 base short and J 2 bases short, with 2 bases between. This CDR3 spans 13 amino acids. This CDR3 is CASSQVNTGELFF. In nucleotides, the CDR3 is TGTGCCAGCAGCCAAGTTAACACCGGGGAGCTGTTTTTT.